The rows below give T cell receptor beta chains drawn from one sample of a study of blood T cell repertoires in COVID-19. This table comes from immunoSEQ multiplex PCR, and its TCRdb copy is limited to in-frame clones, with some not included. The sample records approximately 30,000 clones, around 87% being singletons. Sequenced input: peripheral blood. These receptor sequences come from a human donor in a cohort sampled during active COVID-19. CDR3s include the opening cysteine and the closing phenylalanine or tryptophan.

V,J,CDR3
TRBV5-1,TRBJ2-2,CASSLATSLLAGLFF
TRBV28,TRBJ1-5,CASRTTGSGNQPQHF
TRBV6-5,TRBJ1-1,CASSPRTGVSTEAFF
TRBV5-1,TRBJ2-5,CASSSSGAQETQYF
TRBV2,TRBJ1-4,CASSPRGWFEKLFF
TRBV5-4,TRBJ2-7,CASSPPGGLTYEQYF
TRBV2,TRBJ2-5,CASSDDGGSETQYF
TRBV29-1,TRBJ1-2,CSVEEEGAYGYTF
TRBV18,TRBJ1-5,CASSPGHSNQPQHF
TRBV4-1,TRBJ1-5,CASSQDRDQPQHF
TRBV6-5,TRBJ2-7,CASTTRQGIGQYF
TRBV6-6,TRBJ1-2,CASSYSGGQGYGYTF
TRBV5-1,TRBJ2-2,CASSLGLAGATNTGELFF
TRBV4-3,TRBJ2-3,CASSQLTSGGAFADTQYF
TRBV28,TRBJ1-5,CASRGATVGQPQHF
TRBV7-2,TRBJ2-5,CASSSLRLAGGKTETQYF
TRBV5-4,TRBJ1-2,CASSLTLDRVYGYTF
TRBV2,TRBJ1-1,CASMLNTEAFF
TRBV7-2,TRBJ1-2,CASSSEDRGEWYGYTF
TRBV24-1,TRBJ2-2,CATSATSLTGELFF
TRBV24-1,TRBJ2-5,CATSDVPVKDRGQGTQYF
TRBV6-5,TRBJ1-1,CASSYLTGNTEAFF
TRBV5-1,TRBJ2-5,CASSPDGGMETQYF
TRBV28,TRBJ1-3,CASGTGTGNTIYF
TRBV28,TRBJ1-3,CASSLSGTGGWNTIYF